The 12 T cell receptor beta chains below were found in one sample sequenced in a study of cytomegalovirus exposure and HLA in healthy donors. It was with 60 Vbeta and 13 Jbeta primers that the PCR ran. TCRdb keeps only in-frame clones here, not all; method: immunoSEQ multiplex PCR. Counted here are 100,000 to 150,000 clones, approximately 80% occurring once; the ten biggest clones make up more than 1.4%. Sequencing was done on a sample of PBMCs. These receptors all come from a woman aged 18-29 years in good health and CMV-seronegative.

This sequence joins TRBV7-9 and TRBJ2-3; D unresolved. Per the germline V gene, CDR1 is SEHNR and CDR2 is FQNEAQ (reference sequence). The V end was cut by 5 bases, the J end by 4 bases, with 13 bases between. The CDR3 covers 14 residues. The CDR3 DNA is TGTGCCAGCAGCCTTGGTTCCACAGCAGATACGCAGTATTTT. Amino acid sequence: CASSLGSTADTQYF.

This chain connects TRBV11-3 to TRBJ2-5, with D unclear. From germline, CDR1 is SGHNT and CDR2 YENEEA. The CDR3 contains 13 residues. Trimming stripped 5 bases from V and 6 bases from J, with 13 bases between. CDR3 sequence reads: CASSLNPKQTQYF. CDR3 nucleotide sequence: TGTGCCAGCAGCCTCAACCCCAAGCAGACCCAGTACTTC.

The V and J genes are TRBV2 and TRBJ2-1, with TRBD2 matching over 8 bases. The CDR3 has 15 amino acids. The germline gives CDR1 SNHLY, CDR2 FYNNEI. The ends lost 5 bases at V and 3 bases at J; junction bases unmatched: 6. The chain's CDR3 is CASSLGLGLYNEQFF. In nucleotides, the CDR3 is TGTGCCAGCAGTCTGGGACTAGGTCTCTACAATGAGCAGTTCTTC.

This sequence joins TRBV7-2 and TRBJ1-1; the D gene is possibly TRBD1 (5 bases). The germline V and J ends were trimmed by 3 bases and 7 bases, with 6 bases remaining between them. Germline values: CDR1 SGHTA, CDR2 FQGNSA. CDR3 size: 11 residues. CDR3 bases: TGTGCCAGCAGCTTGGGGCGTGAAGCTTTCTTT. Amino acid sequence: CASSLGREAFF.

V usage is TRBV6-5 and J usage is TRBJ2-2; 11 positions match TRBD2. Germline CDR1 MNHEY, CDR2 SVGAGI. The CDR3 runs 13 residues. The CDR3 bases are TGTGCGACCCTAGCGGGAGGCACCGGGGAGCTGTTTTTT. It yields the protein CATLAGGTGELFF.

The rearrangement joins TRBV20-1 to TRBJ2-1; 7 bases fit TRBD2. V shed 5 bases, J shed 10 bases, and the junction held 2 bases outside the gene matches. Germline loops: CDR1 DFQATT, CDR2 SNEGSKA (reference sequence). The CDR3 is 10 amino acids. The CDR3: CSARREEQFF. As DNA, the CDR3 is TGCAGTGCTCGGCGGGAGGAGCAGTTCTTC.

The rearrangement links TRBV19 to TRBJ2-3, with D unresolved. The CDR3 is 15 residues long. V was trimmed by 6 bases and J by 1 base, leaving 14 bases between them. Germline CDR1 and CDR2: LNHDA and SQIVND (reference sequence). The CDR3 is CASRLLGTGTDTQYF. Here the CDR3 DNA reads TGTGCCAGTAGGCTACTCGGAACAGGCACAGATACGCAGTATTTT.

This chain joins TRBV4-1 and TRBJ2-1, with a possible D match to TRBD2 (6 bases). The germline V and J ends were trimmed by 0 bases and 0 bases, with 15 bases remaining between them. CDR3 length: 18 residues. Germline V gene lookup returns CDR1 MGHRA and CDR2 YSYEKL. CDR3 sequence (DNA): TGCGCCAGCAGCCAAGACCCCCAAGGAGGGTACTCCTACAATGAGCAGTTCTTC. Amino acid sequence: CASSQDPQGGYSYNEQFF.

The J gene is TRBJ2-5, the V gene TRBV9, with TRBD1 as a possible D gene (5 bases). The CDR3 is made up of 16 amino acids. Germline V gene data show CDR1 as SGDLS and CDR2 as YYNGEE. V was shortened by 4 bases and J by 2 bases, with 18 bases between the two germline ends. CDR3 nucleotide sequence: TGTGCCAGCAGCCCCTATTTAGACAGAATACAAGAGACCCAGTACTTC. Amino acid sequence: CASSPYLDRIQETQYF. Based on the CDR3 plus reference TRBV9 and TRBJ2-5, the full variable domain is DSGVTQTPKHLITATGQRVTLRCSPRSGDLSVYWYQQSLDQGLQFLIQYYNGEERAKGNILERFSAQQFPDLHSELNLSSLELGDSALYFCASSPYLDRIQETQYFGPGTRLLVL.

The chain employs TRBV30 and TRBJ2-3; D unresolved. CDR3 length: 15 amino acids. V was shortened by 0 bases and J by 0 bases, with 10 bases between the two germline ends. In germline, CDR1 is GTSNPN, CDR2 SVGIG (reference sequence). In DNA form, the CDR3 reads TGTGCCTGGAGTGTAGAACAGTTAAGCACAGATACGCAGTATTTT. Protein: CAWSVEQLSTDTQYF.

The rearrangement joins TRBV11-2 to TRBJ1-1; weak D call: TRBD1 (5 bases). Germline loops: CDR1 SGHAT, CDR2 FQNNGV. This CDR3 comprises 14 residues. Trimming took off 1 base at V and 4 bases at J, with 10 bases between the two ends. The CDR3, as DNA: TGTGCCAGCAGCTTAGCGACAGTAAGCACTGAAGCTTTCTTT. Amino acids: CASSLATVSTEAFF.

The V gene is TRBV5-1, the J gene TRBJ2-2, with a possible D match to TRBD2 (6 bases). The germline gives CDR1 SGHRS, CDR2 YFSETQ. This CDR3 has 15 amino acids. V was clipped by 2 bases and J by 3 bases, with 11 bases between them. CDR3 bases: TGCGCCAGCAGCTTCGAGGGAGGCTACACCGGGGAGCTGTTTTTT. Protein sequence: CASSFEGGYTGELFF.